The 20 T cell receptor beta chains given below trace back to one sample, sequenced in a study of blood T cell repertoires in COVID-19. TCRdb's copy holds only in-frame clones and misses some; the assay was immunoSEQ multiplex PCR. The repertoire holds hundreds of thousands of clones, with 85% to 90% as singletons. The sample was PBMCs or T cells enriched from blood (not recorded which). Source of these receptors: a young man who had recovered from COVID-19.

The chain links TRBV12-3 or TRBV12-4 to TRBJ2-2; possibly TRBD1 for D (5 bases). Trimming left V 6 bases short and J 7 bases short, with 9 bases between. The CDR3 contains 12 residues. CDR3 nucleotide sequence: TGTGCCAGCAGGAGACAGAACGGGGAGCTGTTTTTT. It specifies CASRRQNGELFF.

The chain combines TRBV30 with TRBJ2-7, with 9 bases lining up with TRBD1. V lost 4 bases and J lost 6; bases outside the gene matches: 10. Germline V gives CDR1 GTSNPN, CDR2 SVGIG (reference sequence). This CDR3 is 14 amino acids long. As DNA, the CDR3 is TGTGCCTGGAAAATGAGGACAGGGGCGGGCGAGCAGTACTTC. Translating it yields CAWKMRTGAGEQYF.

This chain joins TRBV5-4 and TRBJ2-2; 9 nucleotides match TRBD2. Germline loops: CDR1 SGHNT, CDR2 YYREEE (reference sequence). J lost 0 bases, V lost 4 bases, and 7 bases had no gene match. The CDR3 totals 17 residues. CDR3 in DNA: TGTGCCAGCAGCCTATTTCGACTAGCGGCGAACACCGGGGAGCTGTTTTTT. Translation gives CASSLFRLAANTGELFF.

The rearrangement links TRBV6-5 to TRBJ2-7; D possibly corresponds to TRBD1 (6 bases). Trimming shortened V by 0 bases and J by 1 base, and 10 bases separated the two germline ends. Germline-derived CDR1 and CDR2 are MNHEY and SVGAGI. This CDR3 is built from 15 residues. DNA for the CDR3: TGTGCCAGCAGTTACTCACAGGGCCCGTCCTACGAGCAGTACTTC. Translation: CASSYSQGPSYEQYF.

J is TRBJ2-5 and V is TRBV2; D is perhaps TRBD2 (5 bases). Trimming stripped 6 bases from V and 1 base from J, with 9 bases between. Germline V gene sequence: CDR1 SNHLY, CDR2 FYNNEI. The CDR3 length is 13 residues. The CDR3 protein is CASRIGIQETQYF. The CDR3 bases are TGTGCCAGCAGGATCGGGATCCAAGAGACCCAGTACTTC. The whole variable domain, filled in from reference TRBV2 and TRBJ2-5, reads EPEVTQTPSHQVTQMGQEVILRCVPISNHLYFYWYRQILGQKVEFLVSFYNNEISEKSEIFDDQFSVERPDGSNFTLKIRSTKLEDSAMYFCASRIGIQETQYFGPGTRLLVL.

As regards this clone: The sample holds other DNA sequences that translate to the same CDR3. This chain joins TRBV18 and TRBJ1-1; D unresolved. CDR3 length equals 14 residues. Trimming removed 1 base at V and 0 bases at J, with 6 bases between. Germline V gene sequence: CDR1 KGHSH, CDR2 LQKENI. CDR3 in amino acids: CASSPRAMNTEAFF. Here the CDR3 DNA reads TGTGCCAGCTCACCACGGGCCATGAACACTGAAGCTTTCTTT.

The genes are TRBV27 and TRBJ1-6, with D perhaps TRBD1 (6 bases). This CDR3 is built from 15 residues. The V gene's germline CDR1 is MNHEY and CDR2 SMNVEV (reference sequence). V lost 8 bases and J lost 3, with 14 bases in between. The CDR3 spells CASGQEQGYNSPLHF. CDR3 nucleotides: TGTGCCAGCGGGCAAGAACAGGGCTATAATTCACCCCTCCACTTT.

The chain couples TRBV18 to TRBJ1-1; tentatively, D is TRBD1 (5 bases). Trimming left V 2 bases short and J 1 base short, with 8 bases between. The CDR3 runs to 14 residues. The germline gives CDR1 KGHSH, CDR2 LQKENI. In DNA form, the CDR3 reads TGTGCCAGCTCACCAGGACATACGAACACTGAAGCTTTCTTT. This translates into CASSPGHTNTEAFF.

The chain recombines TRBV12-5 with TRBJ2-7, with TRBD1 identical over 7 bases. With V trimmed by 0 bases and J by 12 bases, 14 bases remained unmatched. The germline gives CDR1 LGHNT, CDR2 FRNRAP. This CDR3 is built from 15 residues. The CDR3 reads CASGLVQGQHTVRYF. CDR3 DNA sequence: TGTGCTAGTGGTTTGGTACAGGGACAGCACACCGTCCGGTACTTC.

The CDR3 DNA reads TGTGCCAGCAGCTCCCCAATGACTGCTTCCTACAATGAGCAGTTCTTC. Its protein product is CASSSPMTASYNEQFF. The chain employs TRBV5-6 and TRBJ2-1; D gene unclear. This CDR3 is 16 amino acids long. Germline CDR1 and CDR2: SGHDT and YYEEEE. V was cut by 3 bases and J by 1 base, with 14 bases left in between.

This chain uses TRBV6-6 with TRBJ1-1, with D unresolved. Per the germline V gene, CDR1 is MNHNY and CDR2 is SVGAGI (reference sequence). CDR3 length: 14 residues. The germline V and J ends were trimmed by 10 bases and 2 bases, with 17 bases remaining between them. CDR3 in DNA: TGTGCCACGGGAGGTCGGGAGCCCAACACTGAAGCTTTCTTT. It translates to CATGGREPNTEAFF.

The chain joins TRBV10-2 to TRBJ2-7; 9 nucleotides agree with TRBD1. The length of the CDR3 is 15 residues. Trimming at V came to 4 bases and at J to 4 bases, leaving 8 bases not matched to a gene. Germline CDR1 WSHSY, CDR2 SAAADI. CDR3 sequence (DNA): TGCGCCAGCAGTGGTACAGGACAGGGGATGTACGAGCAGTACTTC. Protein product: CASSGTGQGMYEQYF.

This sequence joins TRBV28 and TRBJ2-2; 11 bases are a match to TRBD2. Unmatched junction bases numbered 9, after V lost 5 bases and J lost 7 bases. Germline lookup yields CDR1 MDHEN and CDR2 SYDVKM. The CDR3 has 16 residues. CDR3 loop: CASSNLAGGIVGELFF. In nucleotides, the CDR3 is TGTGCCAGCAGTAACTTAGCGGGAGGGATAGTCGGGGAGCTGTTTTTT.

V and J are TRBV28 and TRBJ1-1; 7 bases agree with TRBD1. The CDR3 consists of 14 residues. V lost 6 bases and J lost 4; bases outside the gene matches: 8. CDR1 MDHEN and CDR2 SYDVKM come from the germline V gene. CDR3 nucleotide sequence: TGTGCCAGCAGACCACAGGGGAGAATCACTGAAGCTTTCTTT. Amino acid sequence: CASRPQGRITEAFF.

The chain uses TRBV3-1 (or the pseudogene TRBV3-2) and TRBJ2-7; 7 bases are a match to TRBD2. Germline lookup yields CDR1 LGHDT and CDR2 YNNKEL (reference sequence). Losses at the gene ends were 0 bases for V and 2 bases for J; bases not matched to a gene: 7. The CDR3 length is 16 residues. The CDR3 loop reads CASSQESSGPPYEQYF. DNA of the CDR3: TGTGCCAGCAGCCAAGAATCTAGCGGACCACCCTACGAGCAGTACTTC.

This chain connects TRBV2 to TRBJ1-1, with D perhaps matching TRBD1 (6 bases). The V gene lost 6 bases and the J gene lost 5 bases, with 10 bases spanning the gap. The CDR3 runs 12 residues. The germline gives CDR1 SNHLY, CDR2 FYNNEI. The CDR3, as DNA: TGTGCCAGCAGACCCGACAGGACTGAAGCTTTCTTT. Its translation: CASRPDRTEAFF.

This clone was detected only a few times. A read error may account for a junction end that differs from germline. The rearrangement links TRBV19 to TRBJ1-5, with D hard to call. CDR1 is LNHDA, CDR2 SQIVND, per germline (reference sequence). The CDR3 length is 16 residues. The CDR3 DNA reads TGTGCTAGTACCCCCACACATTGGAGAACCGATCAGCCCCAGCATTTT. Translated, it gives CASTPTHWRTDQPQHF.

This clone was seen a single time. V is TRBV5-1 and J is TRBJ1-6, with TRBD1 matching over 7 bases. Germline assignment: CDR1 SGHRS and CDR2 YFSETQ. V gave up 6 bases and J gave up 5 bases; unmatched junction bases: 8. CDR3 length: 15 amino acids. The CDR3 protein is CASINLQGNNSPLHF. The CDR3 coding sequence is TGCGCCAGCATCAACCTACAGGGGAATAATTCACCCCTCCACTTT.

The CDR3 is CAISDVGGRGHNEQFF. The DNA for the CDR3 is TGTGCCATCAGTGACGTGGGCGGCAGGGGTCACAATGAGCAGTTCTTC. The rearrangement links TRBV10-3 to TRBJ2-1, with D possibly TRBD1 on 6 matching bases. CDR1 and CDR2 from the germline V gene are ENHRY and SYGVKD. With 3 bases removed from V and 5 bases from J, the gap between germline ends came to 17 bases. The CDR3 contains 16 residues.

The V gene is TRBV13, the J gene TRBJ2-7; TRBD2 matches 16 bases. The germline CDR1 and CDR2 sequences are PRHDT and FYEKMQ (reference sequence). V was clipped by 4 bases and J by 2 bases; unmatched bases: 11. The CDR3 contains 19 residues. CDR3 nucleotides: TGTGCCAGCAGCTCCGTGACCGGGACTAGCGGGAGGGAAACCTACGAGCAGTACTTC. It codes for CASSSVTGTSGRETYEQYF.